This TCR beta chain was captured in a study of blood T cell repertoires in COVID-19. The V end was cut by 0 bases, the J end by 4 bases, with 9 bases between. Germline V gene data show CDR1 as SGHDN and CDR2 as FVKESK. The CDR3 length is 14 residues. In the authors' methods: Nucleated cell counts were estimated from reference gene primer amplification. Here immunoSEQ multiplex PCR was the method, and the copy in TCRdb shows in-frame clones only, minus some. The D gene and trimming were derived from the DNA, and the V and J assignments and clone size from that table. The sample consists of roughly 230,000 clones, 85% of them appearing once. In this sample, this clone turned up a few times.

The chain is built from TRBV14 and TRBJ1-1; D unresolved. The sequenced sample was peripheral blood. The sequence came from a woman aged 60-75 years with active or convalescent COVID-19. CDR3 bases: TGTGCCAGCAGCCAAGATGTGCTCGGCACTGAAGCTTTCTTT. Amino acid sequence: CASSQDVLGTEAFF.